The 10 T cell receptor beta chains in this list originate from one sample, sequenced in a study of human T cells and chemical hapten exposure. One entry per CDR3 protein, called by TCRdb with MiXCR from the RACE reads. In the table there are 80,000 to 100,000 distinct CDR3 sequences, about 28% of which are singletons. Regarding time point: patch test 3, about 24 weeks after DPC sensitization. The treatment: therapeutic diphenylcyclopropenone sensitization with weekly scalp DPC. The material was whole blood, obtained in connection with sensitization to the hapten diphenylcyclopropenone (DPC). All receptors come from a middle-aged man with alopecia areata. Some clones in this sample may be carry-over from other donors' samples.

This clonotype appeared a few times. The J gene is TRBJ2-7, the V gene TRBV27; D gene uncertain. V was clipped by 2 bases and J by 2 bases, with 7 bases between them. Germline V gene lookup returns CDR1 MNHEY and CDR2 SMNVEV (reference sequence). The CDR3 is 13 residues long. CDR3 residues: CASSLGETYEQYF. The CDR3 bases are TGTGCCAGCAGTTTAGGGGAAACCTACGAGCAGTACTTC.

There are a few counts of this clonotype. The CDR3 region has the DNA TGTGCCAGCTCCGGACAGGGGTGGACAGATACGCAGTATTTT. Its protein is CASSGQGWTDTQYF. The genes are TRBV12-3 or TRBV12-4 and TRBJ2-3; 9 bases are a match to TRBD1. J lost 3 bases, V lost 8 bases, and 6 bases had no gene match. The CDR3 covers 14 residues.

The chain recombines TRBV6-5 with TRBJ1-1; D ambiguous. With 5 bases removed from V and 0 bases from J, the gap between germline ends came to 16 bases. The CDR3 has 16 amino acids. CDR1 and CDR2 from the germline V gene are MNHEY and SVGAGI. The CDR3 here is CASSHPGTLMNTEAFF. The CDR3, as DNA: TGTGCCAGCAGTCACCCAGGAACTCTCATGAACACTGAAGCTTTCTTT.

CDR3 region: CSARDGGKTEAFF. The CDR3 nucleotides are TGCAGTGCTAGAGATGGGGGGAAAACTGAAGCTTTCTTT. The V and J genes are TRBV20-1 and TRBJ1-1; D is perhaps TRBD1 (5 bases). The germline V and J ends were trimmed by 0 bases and 5 bases, with 10 bases remaining between them. The CDR3 is made up of 13 amino acids. Germline CDR1 reads DFQATT; CDR2 reads SNEGSKA (reference sequence).

The chain employs TRBV12-3 or TRBV12-4 and TRBJ2-7; 8 bases match TRBD2. CDR3 length: 12 residues. The junction had 2 bases not matched to a gene; V was cut back by 5 bases and J by 5 bases. CDR3 sequence reads: CASSREGDEQYF. CDR3 sequence (DNA): TGTGCCAGCAGTCGGGAGGGCGACGAGCAGTACTTC.

This clonotype was seen only a few times. The chain couples TRBV20-1 to TRBJ1-1, with D possibly matching TRBD1 (6 bases). Germline loops: CDR1 DFQATT, CDR2 SNEGSKA (reference sequence). The CDR3 is 16 residues long. Trimming left V 1 base short and J 1 base short, with 16 bases between. CDR3 DNA: TGCAGTGCTAGAGTAAGCCCCCCAGGGGCGAACACTGAAGCTTTCTTT. Protein product: CSARVSPPGANTEAFF.

Only a few counts were recorded for this clonotype. The chain is built from TRBV28 and TRBJ2-3, with TRBD2 matching over 7 bases. Per the germline V gene, CDR1 is MDHEN and CDR2 is SYDVKM. The junction had 12 bases not matched to a gene; V was cut back by 7 bases and J by 2 bases. The CDR3 runs to 16 residues. CDR3 residues: CASTPGVSGFTDTQYF. The CDR3 DNA reads TGTGCCAGCACTCCGGGGGTTAGCGGGTTCACAGATACGCAGTATTTT.

CDR3: CASSWKRGDPKRETQYF. The CDR3 coding sequence is TGCGCCAGCAGCTGGAAGCGGGGCGATCCCAAACGAGAGACCCAGTACTTC. This chain connects TRBV5-1 to TRBJ2-5; 7 nucleotides match TRBD2. This CDR3 is 17 amino acids long. Germline V gene data show CDR1 as SGHRS and CDR2 as YFSETQ. After removal of 3 bases from V and 4 bases from J, the junction contained 15 bases not matched to a gene. The full variable domain, rest sourced from reference TRBV5-1 and TRBJ2-5, is KAGVTQTPRYLIKTRGQQVTLSCSPISGHRSVSWYQQTPGQGLQFLFEYFSETQRNKGNFPGRFSGRQFSNSRSEMNVSTLELGDSALYLCASSWKRGDPKRETQYFGPGTRLLVL.

This clonotype has more than one count but fewer than ten. The CDR3 reads CSLLAPGTDTQYF. The CDR3 DNA follows: TGCAGTCTTCTAGCGCCTGGCACAGATACGCAGTATTTT. The rearrangement joins TRBV20-1 to TRBJ2-3, with a weak D call TRBD2 (6 bases). Germline lookup yields CDR1 DFQATT and CDR2 SNEGSKA (reference sequence). The CDR3 extends over 13 amino acids. The germline V and J ends were trimmed by 8 bases and 1 base, with 13 bases remaining between them.

This chain uses TRBV6-6 with TRBJ1-1; tentatively, D is TRBD1 (5 bases). The germline V gene encodes CDR1 MNHNY and CDR2 SVGAGI (reference sequence). Trimming stripped 9 bases from V and 5 bases from J, with 19 bases between. There are 14 residues in the CDR3. CDR3 coding DNA: TGTGCCAGTACGCTGGCTGGGGCGGGGACTGAAGCTTTCTTT. Protein sequence: CASTLAGAGTEAFF.